These 17 T cell receptor beta chains were sequenced from one sample in a study of shared clonotypes between healthy human individuals. The table came from immunoSEQ multiplex PCR; TCRdb's copy has only in-frame clones and leaves some out. The top ten hold roughly 1.5% of the sample, which has about 1 million clones, 65% to 75% seen once. The sample was memory CD4+ T cells sorted from blood. Specified subset: CD45RA-negative fraction. These receptors were obtained from a man aged 18 to 30 in good health.

As DNA, the CDR3 is TGTGCCAGCTCACCACAGACAGGGACGGTCGAGCAGTACTTC. Translated, it gives CASSPQTGTVEQYF. The chain is built from TRBV18 and TRBJ2-7, with 7 bases lining up with TRBD1. Per the germline V gene, CDR1 is KGHSH and CDR2 is LQKENI. CDR3 length: 14 amino acids. The trim removed 1 base at V and 6 bases at J, leaving 6 bases unmatched.

The table lists this clone with a few counts. The chain has TRBV5-6 and TRBJ1-1; 8 bases line up with TRBD1. With V trimmed by 4 bases and J by 3 bases, 11 bases remained unmatched. The CDR3 runs 16 residues. In germline, CDR1 is SGHDT, CDR2 YYEEEE. The CDR3 protein is CASSAGQEEWDTEAFF. CDR3 in DNA: TGTGCCAGCAGCGCGGGACAGGAGGAATGGGACACTGAAGCTTTCTTT.

The chain joins TRBV30 to TRBJ1-4; 7 bases are a match to TRBD1. With V trimmed by 3 bases and J by 10 bases, 8 bases remained unmatched. Germline V lookup: CDR1 GTSNPN, CDR2 SVGIG (reference sequence). CDR3 size: 13 residues. The CDR3 spells CAWRGQGERKLFF. The CDR3 DNA reads as TGTGCCTGGAGAGGGCAGGGGGAGAGAAAACTGTTTTTT.

This clone showed up just a few times. At the DNA level, this CDR3 is encoded by other sequences in the same sample as well. The chain uses TRBV30 and TRBJ1-1, with D hard to call. V was shortened by 1 base and J by 6 bases, with 6 bases between the two germline ends. CDR1 GTSNPN and CDR2 SVGIG come from the germline V gene (reference sequence). The CDR3 consists of 11 residues. CDR3 sequence: CAWSEVAEAFF. For the CDR3, the DNA is TGTGCCTGGAGTGAGGTCGCTGAAGCTTTCTTT.

The rearrangement uses TRBV7-9 and TRBJ2-5, with D tentatively TRBD1 (5 bases). Germline V gene sequence: CDR1 SEHNR, CDR2 FQNEAQ (reference sequence). V lost 2 bases to trimming and J lost 2 bases, with 9 bases between them. This CDR3 spans 14 amino acids. The CDR3 spells CASSLSDSQETQYF. The CDR3 DNA is TGTGCCAGCAGCTTATCTGACAGTCAAGAGACCCAGTACTTC.

This clone is a singleton in its sample. The chain couples TRBV4-1 to TRBJ1-5, with D perhaps matching TRBD1 (6 bases). Per the germline V gene, CDR1 is MGHRA and CDR2 is YSYEKL. The CDR3 runs 14 residues. V was trimmed by 2 bases and J by 6 bases, leaving 11 bases between them. The CDR3 reads CASSQTQGIQPQHF. DNA of the CDR3: TGCGCCAGCAGCCAAACACAGGGAATTCAGCCCCAGCATTTT.

This clone was seen more than once but under ten times. The rearrangement links TRBV25-1 to TRBJ1-2, with a possible D match to TRBD1 (5 bases). V was pared by 2 bases and J by 0 bases, with 16 bases between. The CDR3 length is 17 residues. From germline, CDR1 is MGHDK and CDR2 SYGVNS. The CDR3 region has the DNA TGTGCCAGCAGTGAAACGGGACCCCAGAAAGCTAACTATGGCTACACCTTC. Protein sequence: CASSETGPQKANYGYTF.

The chain has TRBV6-5 and TRBJ1-4; D gene unclear. The CDR3 covers 11 residues. Germline loops: CDR1 MNHEY, CDR2 SVGAGI. The V end lost 10 bases, the J end lost 6 bases, and 9 bases lay between the germline ends. The CDR3 here is CATSRDEKLFF. CDR3 in DNA: TGTGCCACCTCCCGTGATGAAAAACTGTTTTTT.

The CDR3 nucleotides are TGTGCCAGCAGTGAAGCCCCTTTAGTAGCTCAGGGCACTGAAGCTTTCTTT. As protein: CASSEAPLVAQGTEAFF. The genes are TRBV2 and TRBJ1-1; a possible D gene is TRBD1 (5 bases). V was cut by 0 bases and J by 4 bases, with 18 bases left in between. This CDR3 contains 17 residues. The germline V gene encodes CDR1 SNHLY and CDR2 FYNNEI.

The rearrangement links TRBV18 to TRBJ2-3; no definite D call. The ends were cut back, 4 bases at V and 7 bases at J, with 9 bases in the middle. CDR3 length equals 12 residues. CDR1 is KGHSH and CDR2 is LQKENI in the germline V gene. CDR3 residues: CASSRAGYTQYF. In nucleotides, the CDR3 is TGTGCCAGCTCACGGGCCGGCTATACGCAGTATTTT. The variable domain in full, completed from reference TRBV18 and TRBJ2-3, reads NAGVMQNPRHLVRRRGQEARLRCSPMKGHSHVYWYRQLPEEGLKFMVYLQKENIIDESGMPKERFSAEFPKEGPSILRIQQVVRGDSAAYFCASSRAGYTQYFGPGTRLTVL.

The chain is built from TRBV20-1 and TRBJ1-5; TRBD1 matches 7 bases. Germline V gene sequence: CDR1 DFQATT, CDR2 SNEGSKA (reference sequence). The CDR3 is 11 residues long. The trim removed 4 bases at V and 15 bases at J, leaving 9 bases unmatched. The DNA for the CDR3 is TGCAGTGCTACCCGGGACAGCGACTCGCATTTT. This encodes CSATRDSDSHF.

The chain combines TRBV30 with TRBJ2-3; possibly TRBD1 or TRBD2 for D (6 bases each). CDR3 size: 14 residues. Per the germline V gene, CDR1 is GTSNPN and CDR2 is SVGIG (reference sequence). V was shortened by 3 bases and J by 1 base, with 11 bases between the two germline ends. The CDR3 DNA follows: TGTGCCTGGAGCTACGGGGGCCGCACAGATACGCAGTATTTT. Translating gives CAWSYGGRTDTQYF.

The chain is built from TRBV11-2 and TRBJ2-1; 11 positions agree with TRBD1. CDR3 length: 18 residues. J was trimmed by 0 bases and V by 1 base; bases with no gene match: 5. Germline V gives CDR1 SGHAT, CDR2 FQNNGV. CDR3 coding DNA: TGTGCCAGCAGCTTAGGGACAGGGGGCCTTAGCTCCTACAATGAGCAGTTCTTC. Encoded protein: CASSLGTGGLSSYNEQFF. Looking up the rest from reference TRBV11-2 and TRBJ2-1 gives the full variable domain: EAGVAQSPRYKIIEKRQSVAFWCNPISGHATLYWYQQILGQGPKLLIQFQNNGVVDDSQLPKDRFSAERLKGVDSTLKIQPAKLEDSAVYLCASSLGTGGLSSYNEQFFGPGTRLTVL.

The V call is TRBV10-2, the J call TRBJ2-3; maybe TRBD2 (6 bases). V was pared by 8 bases and J by 4 bases, with 16 bases between. The CDR3 contains 14 residues. CDR1 and CDR2 from the germline V gene are WSHSY and SAAADI. CDR3 in DNA: TGCGCCAGCGGGGACTGGGGGGACCCAGATACGCAGTATTTT. This codes for CASGDWGDPDTQYF.

The chain combines TRBV6-5 with TRBJ2-5; no firm D call. Per the germline V gene, CDR1 is MNHEY and CDR2 is SVGAGI. The CDR3 has 14 amino acids. V was clipped by 0 bases and J by 2 bases, with 7 bases between them. The CDR3 DNA reads TGTGCCAGCAGTTACTCTGACGGTCAAGAGACCCAGTACTTC. It encodes CASSYSDGQETQYF.

The rearrangement uses TRBV6-1 and TRBJ1-4; weak D call: TRBD1 (6 bases). This CDR3 has 15 residues. Germline CDR1 is MNHNS and CDR2 is SASEGT. The V and J ends lost 4 bases and 6 bases respectively, with 15 bases between them. This chain's CDR3 is CASSASGTFDEKLFF. The CDR3 DNA reads as TGTGCCAGCAGTGCCTCTGGGACATTCGATGAAAAACTGTTTTTT.

The rearrangement links TRBV5-4 to TRBJ1-1; the match to TRBD1 covers 9 bases. Trimming cost V 6 bases and J 1 base; bases outside gene matches: 10. Germline assignment: CDR1 SGHNT and CDR2 YYREEE (reference sequence). This CDR3 has 16 amino acids. CDR3 sequence: CASNVRQGGPNTEAFF. CDR3 in DNA: TGTGCCAGCAACGTTCGACAGGGGGGACCGAACACTGAAGCTTTCTTT.